One sample yielded the 21 T cell receptor beta chains listed below, sequenced in a study of T cell changes during pregnancy in multiple sclerosis (dated by TCRdb to the late 2010s). Library method: the immunoSEQ multiplex PCR assay. TCRdb limited this immuneACCESS table to in-frame rearrangements with V and J called. A share of clones is missing; checked studies link under half to unresolved V genes, and the rest is unexplained. Across this sample there are about 37,000 clones, with 91% seen only once. 0.45% to 0.55% of the sample goes to the ten largest clones. This material consisted of CD4+ T cells from peripheral blood mononuclear cells, taken in the third trimester of pregnancy. Source of these receptors: a female donor in good health, enrolled as a control in a pregnancy study.

V usage is TRBV7-9 and J usage is TRBJ2-2; D not resolved. Trimming shortened V by 3 bases and J by 0 bases, and 8 bases separated the two germline ends. This CDR3 has 15 amino acids. Germline-derived CDR1 and CDR2 are SEHNR and FQNEAQ (reference sequence). The chain's CDR3 is CASSFQSPNTGELFF. The CDR3 DNA sequence: TGTGCCAGCAGCTTTCAAAGCCCGAACACCGGGGAGCTGTTTTTT.

V is TRBV7-9 and J is TRBJ2-7; no clear D. Trimming took 3 bases from V and 6 from J, leaving 12 bases between them. The CDR3 has 13 amino acids. CDR1 SEHNR and CDR2 FQNEAQ come from the germline V gene (reference sequence). For the CDR3, the DNA is TGTGCCAGCAGCTTTAACCCCTCGGGCGAGCAGTACTTC. It encodes CASSFNPSGEQYF.

This clone was detected only once. The chain joins TRBV4-2 to TRBJ2-2; 7 nucleotides match TRBD1. The V gene end was trimmed by 1 base and the J gene end by 7 bases; junction bases not matched to a gene: 6. There are 15 residues in the CDR3. CDR1 and CDR2 (germline): LGHNA, YNFKEQ. The CDR3 here is CASSQGQGRVGELFF. The DNA for the CDR3 is TGTGCCAGCAGCCAAGGACAGGGTAGGGTCGGGGAGCTGTTTTTT.

The chain combines TRBV6-1 with TRBJ1-3; 8 positions match TRBD1. The trim removed 8 bases at V and 4 bases at J, leaving 10 bases unmatched. Per the germline V gene, CDR1 is MNHNS and CDR2 is SASEGT. The CDR3 extends over 15 amino acids. This CDR3 is CASLPGGWSGNTIYF. DNA of the CDR3: TGTGCCAGCTTACCAGGGGGCTGGTCGGGAAACACCATATATTTT.

This chain uses TRBV9 with TRBJ2-5, with 9 bases that match TRBD2. Unmatched junction bases numbered 17, after V lost 3 bases and J lost 2 bases. Looked up from germline, CDR1 is SGDLS and CDR2 is YYNGEE. CDR3 size: 19 residues. Here the CDR3 reads CASSESAGGGFLGQETQYF. The CDR3, as DNA: TGTGCCAGCAGCGAGAGCGCGGGGGGGGGTTTTCTTGGGCAAGAGACCCAGTACTTC.

The rearrangement links TRBV25-1 to TRBJ2-7; weak D call: TRBD1 (6 bases). CDR3 length: 15 residues. Germline V CDR1 and CDR2: MGHDK, SYGVNS. V gave up 4 bases and J gave up 7 bases, with 20 bases separating them. The CDR3 DNA reads TGTGCCAGCAGTGTTACAGGGAGAGCGGATCGAGAGCAGTACTTC. It encodes CASSVTGRADREQYF.

The chain has TRBV7-9 and TRBJ1-6; TRBD1 aligns across 9 bases. Germline V gene lookup returns CDR1 SEHNR and CDR2 FQNEAQ (reference sequence). J was trimmed by 8 bases and V by 0 bases; bases with no gene match: 8. This CDR3 region has 17 residues. CDR3 bases: TGTGCCAGCAGCTTAGCTCAAGGGACAGGGATGTATTCACCCCTCCACTTT. This sequence encodes CASSLAQGTGMYSPLHF. Drawing the rest from reference TRBV7-9 and TRBJ1-6, the complete variable domain is DTGVSQNPRHKITKRGQNVTFRCDPISEHNRLYWYRQTLGQGPEFLTYFQNEAQLEKSRLLSDRFSAERPKGSFSTLEIQRTEQGDSAMYLCASSLAQGTGMYSPLHFGNGTRLTVT.

The chain joins TRBV7-8 to TRBJ2-1; D possibly corresponds to TRBD2 (6 bases). The CDR3 loop spans 15 amino acids. V was pared by 1 base and J by 8 bases, with 15 bases between. CDR1 SGHVS and CDR2 FQNEAQ come from the germline V gene. The CDR3 loop reads CASSLVSGSRDEQFF. The CDR3 nucleotides are TGTGCCAGCAGCTTAGTGTCCGGGAGCCGCGATGAGCAGTTCTTC. Based on the CDR3 plus reference TRBV7-8 and TRBJ2-1, the full variable domain is GAGVSQSPRYKVAKRGQDVALRCDPISGHVSLFWYQQALGQGPEFLTYFQNEAQLDKSGLPSDRFFAERPEGSVSTLKIQRTQQEDSAVYLCASSLVSGSRDEQFFGPGTRLTVL.

The genes are TRBV9 and TRBJ1-2, with D possibly TRBD1 on 5 matching bases. From germline, CDR1 is SGDLS and CDR2 YYNGEE. This CDR3 has 13 amino acids. Trimming left V 2 bases short and J 6 bases short, with 11 bases between. The chain's CDR3 is CASSVQGADGYTF. The DNA of the CDR3 is TGTGCCAGCAGCGTTCAAGGGGCCGATGGCTACACCTTC.

This chain joins TRBV7-9 and TRBJ1-4; 7 bases are a match to TRBD1. The J segment lost 10 bases and the V segment lost 1 base, leaving 18 bases of the junction unmatched. The CDR3 totals 18 residues. The germline V gene encodes CDR1 SEHNR and CDR2 FQNEAQ (reference sequence). Written as DNA, the CDR3 is TGTGCCAGCAGCTTAGTGACAGGGCAGATGTTTCGTCCGGGAAAACTGTTTTTT. Residues: CASSLVTGQMFRPGKLFF.

J is TRBJ2-4 and V is TRBV15, with D possibly matching TRBD1 (5 bases). The germline V gene has CDR1 LNHNV and CDR2 YYDKDF (reference sequence). V was shortened by 0 bases and J by 14 bases, with 11 bases between the two germline ends. The CDR3 loop spans 12 amino acids. CDR3 DNA: TGTGCCACCAGCAGAGATGGGGCAACGGAGTACTTC. This gives the protein CATSRDGATEYF.

V usage is TRBV6-5 and J usage is TRBJ2-3; 8 positions agree with TRBD2. The J segment lost 3 bases and the V segment lost 6 bases, leaving 5 bases of the junction unmatched. Germline V CDR1 and CDR2: MNHEY, SVGAGI. The length of the CDR3 is 14 residues. The CDR3 nucleotides are TGTGCCAGCAGCCGAGCGGGAGTGACAGATACGCAGTATTTT. The encoded protein is CASSRAGVTDTQYF.

V is TRBV7-3 and J is TRBJ2-2; 16 nucleotides line up with TRBD2. CDR3 length: 20 residues. Germline CDR1 reads SGHTA; CDR2 reads FQGTGA. Losses at the gene ends were 1 base for V and 3 bases for J; bases not matched to a gene: 8. The CDR3 region has the DNA TGTGCCAGCAGCTTAATTGCTTCGGGACTAGCGGGGGGGCACACCGGGGAGCTGTTTTTT. It translates to CASSLIASGLAGGHTGELFF.

The gene calls are TRBV4-2 and TRBJ2-5; 7 positions agree with TRBD1. The J segment lost 2 bases and the V segment lost 4 bases, leaving 4 bases of the junction unmatched. Germline CDR1 is LGHNA and CDR2 is YNFKEQ. This CDR3 region has 14 residues. This chain's CDR3 is CASSPTGQQETQYF. CDR3 nucleotides: TGTGCCAGCAGCCCGACGGGACAGCAAGAGACCCAGTACTTC.

This clone was observed a single time. This chain links TRBV7-9 with TRBJ2-7, with D hard to call. Trimming removed 1 base at V and 2 bases at J, with 6 bases between. The CDR3 has 13 amino acids. The germline gives CDR1 SEHNR, CDR2 FQNEAQ (reference sequence). The CDR3 loop is CASSLVQPYEQYF. The CDR3 DNA is TGTGCCAGCAGCTTAGTACAGCCCTACGAGCAGTACTTC.

The rearrangement uses TRBV18 and TRBJ1-4, with TRBD1 matching 8 bases. Unmatched junction bases numbered 7, after V lost 6 bases and J lost 1 base. The CDR3 contains 16 residues. Looked up from germline, CDR1 is KGHSH and CDR2 is LQKENI. CDR3 loop: CASSDRGGGTNEKLFF. CDR3 DNA sequence: TGTGCCAGCTCCGACAGGGGAGGAGGAACTAATGAAAAACTGTTTTTT. The full variable domain, rest sourced from reference TRBV18 and TRBJ1-4, is NAGVMQNPRHLVRRRGQEARLRCSPMKGHSHVYWYRQLPEEGLKFMVYLQKENIIDESGMPKERFSAEFPKEGPSILRIQQVVRGDSAAYFCASSDRGGGTNEKLFFGSGTQLSVL.

This rearrangement joins TRBV15 to TRBJ2-5; D perhaps matches TRBD1 (6 bases). Germline lookup yields CDR1 LNHNV and CDR2 YYDKDF (reference sequence). Trimming stripped 5 bases from V and 5 bases from J, with 12 bases between. This CDR3 has 13 residues. The CDR3 DNA sequence: TGTGCCACCAGCGTACAGGGTGTCGAGACCCAGTACTTC. Translation: CATSVQGVETQYF.

This clone was seen just once. V usage is TRBV30 and J usage is TRBJ1-1; TRBD1 might be the D (5 bases). Germline V gene sequence: CDR1 GTSNPN, CDR2 SVGIG (reference sequence). CDR3 size: 14 residues. Trimming removed 2 bases from V and 1 base from J, with 11 bases in between. The chain's CDR3 is CAWSNPGSNTEAFF. The CDR3 DNA sequence: TGTGCCTGGAGTAACCCAGGGTCGAACACTGAAGCTTTCTTT.

The chain is built from TRBV9 and TRBJ1-2; TRBD1 aligns across 8 bases. Trimming at V came to 1 base and at J to 7 bases, leaving 3 bases not matched to a gene. CDR3 size: 13 residues. Per germline, CDR1 SGDLS and CDR2 YYNGEE. The CDR3: CASSVRQGSGYTF. CDR3 DNA: TGTGCCAGCAGCGTAAGACAGGGGAGTGGCTACACCTTC.

The chain has TRBV30 and TRBJ1-2, with D possibly matching TRBD1 (6 bases). This CDR3 contains 12 residues. Trimming took 8 bases from V and 5 from J, leaving 15 bases between them. From germline, CDR1 is GTSNPN and CDR2 SVGIG (reference sequence). The CDR3: CAEAGGKYGYTF. DNA for the CDR3: TGTGCCGAGGCGGGGGGCAAATATGGCTACACCTTC.

This sequence joins TRBV6-6 and TRBJ1-1, with D possibly matching TRBD1 (5 bases). This CDR3 region has 12 residues. Between the trimmed V and J ends, which lost 7 bases and 5 bases, there was a span of 11 bases. Germline CDR1 reads MNHNY; CDR2 reads SVGAGI (reference sequence). CDR3 sequence (DNA): TGTGCCAGCAAGCCCGGGGGGACTGAAGCTTTCTTT. Translating it yields CASKPGGTEAFF.